The 28 T cell receptor beta chains below all came from one sample that was sequenced in a study of T cells after yellow fever vaccination. Each CDR3 protein gets one entry after TCRdb re-called the 5' RACE reads with MiXCR. The table includes some 340,000 distinct CDR3 sequences, 9.5% to 12% detected once. Here the sequenced sample was CD4+ T cells sorted from PBMCs, taken 45 days after the yellow fever booster vaccination. These receptors were obtained from a man aged 18 to 35 who received the YFV17D yellow fever vaccine.

The table lists this clonotype with many counts. CDR3 protein: CAISEITGGDYGYTF. In DNA form, the CDR3 reads TGTGCCATCAGTGAGATAACAGGGGGCGATTATGGCTACACCTTC. The chain couples TRBV10-3 to TRBJ1-2, with 9 bases aligning to TRBD1. The J segment lost 5 bases and the V segment lost 2 bases, leaving 6 bases of the junction unmatched. Germline CDR1 is ENHRY and CDR2 is SYGVKD. The CDR3 is made up of 15 amino acids.

This clonotype appeared a few times. This rearrangement joins TRBV12-3 or TRBV12-4 to TRBJ1-5, with 9 bases that match TRBD1. V lost 6 bases to trimming and J lost 6 bases; unmatched junction nucleotides: 6. The CDR3 loop spans 14 amino acids. CDR3 DNA: TGTGCCAGCAGGTCGGGACAGGGTATTCAGCCCCAGCATTTT. It codes for CASRSGQGIQPQHF.

This sequence joins TRBV7-9 and TRBJ2-5; TRBD1 matches 8 bases. Unmatched junction bases numbered 4, after V lost 5 bases and J lost 2 bases. Germline V CDR1 and CDR2: SEHNR, FQNEAQ (reference sequence). CDR3 size: 14 residues. The CDR3 DNA follows: TGTGCCAGCAGCCAGGGGGCCATACAAGAGACCCAGTACTTC. This encodes CASSQGAIQETQYF.

This clonotype has a handful of counts. This chain connects TRBV12-3 or TRBV12-4 to TRBJ2-7; 10 positions match TRBD2. V gave up 6 bases and J gave up 3 bases; unmatched junction bases: 5. This CDR3 has 14 residues. This chain's CDR3 is CASRSSGGRYEQYF. CDR3 nucleotide sequence: TGTGCCAGCAGAAGTAGCGGGGGGCGCTACGAGCAGTACTTC.

This clonotype has a handful of counts. The chain combines TRBV11-2 with TRBJ1-2; D gene uncertain. Trimming removed 1 base at V and 0 bases at J, with 9 bases between. The CDR3 totals 15 residues. Germline V gene lookup returns CDR1 SGHAT and CDR2 FQNNGV. The CDR3 spells CASSLVTSANYGYTF. CDR3 in DNA: TGTGCCAGCAGCTTAGTGACTTCAGCTAACTATGGCTACACCTTC.

The chain combines TRBV27 with TRBJ1-5; TRBD1 matches at 7 bases. Trimming cost V 6 bases and J 9 bases; bases outside gene matches: 5. This CDR3 is built from 12 residues. CDR1 is MNHEY, CDR2 SMNVEV, per germline (reference sequence). DNA for the CDR3: TGTGCCAGCAGGACAGGGTATAGGCCCCAGCATTTT. Translating gives CASRTGYRPQHF.

This clonotype was counted a few times. The chain is built from TRBV27 and TRBJ2-2; D might be TRBD1 or TRBD2, each matching 6 bases. CDR1 MNHEY and CDR2 SMNVEV come from the germline V gene (reference sequence). The V end lost 0 bases, the J end lost 6 bases, and 11 bases lay between the germline ends. The CDR3 consists of 15 residues. The CDR3 protein is CASSLSWGASGELFF. DNA of the CDR3: TGTGCCAGCAGTTTATCATGGGGGGCCTCCGGGGAGCTGTTTTTT.

The rearrangement links TRBV7-9 to TRBJ1-1; D unresolved. Per the germline V gene, CDR1 is SEHNR and CDR2 is FQNEAQ (reference sequence). V lost 8 bases, J lost 3 bases, and 16 bases lay in between. The CDR3 loop spans 14 amino acids. The CDR3 region has the DNA TGTGCCAGCTCAGGTCGGGGTGTGGACACTGAAGCTTTCTTT. This gives the protein CASSGRGVDTEAFF.

This clonotype has a handful of counts. This chain's CDR3 is CASSTDTGEQYV. The CDR3 DNA sequence: TGTGCCAGCAGCACCGACACGGGGGAGCAGTACGTC. The rearrangement uses TRBV7-6 and TRBJ2-7; possibly TRBD2 for D (5 bases). The ends were cut back, 5 bases at V and 7 bases at J, with 12 bases in the middle. CDR1 is SGHVS and CDR2 is FNYEAQ in the germline V gene. The CDR3 covers 12 residues.

Only a few counts were recorded for this clonotype. This rearrangement joins TRBV6-5 to TRBJ2-2; TRBD2 matches at 10 bases. V was pared by 6 bases and J by 1 base, with 14 bases of the junction left unmatched. Germline V gives CDR1 MNHEY, CDR2 SVGAGI. The CDR3 length is 19 residues. The CDR3 protein is CASRPTPGLAVRNTGELFF. DNA for the CDR3: TGTGCCAGCAGACCTACCCCCGGACTAGCGGTTAGGAACACCGGGGAGCTGTTTTTT.

The rearrangement uses TRBV9 and TRBJ1-4, with a tentative D call TRBD1 (6 bases). The CDR3 loop spans 12 amino acids. V lost 3 bases to trimming and J lost 11 bases, with 11 bases between them. The germline CDR1 and CDR2 sequences are SGDLS and YYNGEE. CDR3 loop: CASSADQGKLFF. The CDR3 DNA sequence: TGTGCCAGCAGCGCGGACCAGGGGAAACTGTTTTTT.

This clonotype was observed many times. The chain employs TRBV5-1 and TRBJ2-5, with 13 bases matching TRBD2. Per germline, CDR1 SGHRS and CDR2 YFSETQ. V lost 4 bases to trimming and J lost 7 bases; unmatched junction nucleotides: 10. This CDR3 has 16 amino acids. For the CDR3, the DNA is TGCGCCAGCAGCACCGCCCGACTAGCGGGAGGTGGGACCCAGTACTTC. Translated: CASSTARLAGGGTQYF.

The chain carries TRBV6-2 or TRBV6-3 and TRBJ1-2, with D possibly being TRBD1 (5 bases). Germline CDR1 MNHEY, CDR2 SVGEGT. This CDR3 contains 12 residues. Deletions cut 2 bases from V and 4 bases from J, with 5 bases between. In DNA, the CDR3 is TGTGCCAGCAGTTACCAGGGCTATGGCTACACCTTC. Residues: CASSYQGYGYTF.

The chain carries TRBV7-2 and TRBJ2-3; D not resolved. Trimming cost V 5 bases and J 4 bases, with 10 bases left between them. The CDR3 is 13 residues long. The germline V gene encodes CDR1 SGHTA and CDR2 FQGNSA. CDR3 loop: CASSPDVADTQYF. The CDR3 DNA is TGTGCCAGCAGCCCGGACGTAGCAGATACGCAGTATTTT.

V and J are TRBV12-5 and TRBJ1-1, with TRBD1 identical over 7 bases. The CDR3 extends over 14 amino acids. J lost 1 base, V lost 7 bases, and 6 bases had no gene match. Germline CDR1 is LGHNT and CDR2 is FRNRAP. In DNA form, the CDR3 reads TGTGCTAGTGTTTGGGGACAGACGAACACTGAAGCTTTCTTT. Amino acid sequence: CASVWGQTNTEAFF. Looking up the rest from reference TRBV12-5 and TRBJ1-1 gives the full variable domain: DARVTQTPRHKVTEMGQEVTMRCQPILGHNTVFWYRQTMMQGLELLAYFRNRAPLDDSGMPKDRFSAEMPDATLATLKIQPSEPRDSAVYFCASVWGQTNTEAFFGQGTRLTVV.

This clonotype occurred a few times. CDR3 nucleotide sequence: TGTGCCAGCAGCTGGGTATGGGGAGGTGACAATGAGCAGTTCTTC. It encodes CASSWVWGGDNEQFF. The rearrangement uses TRBV7-8 and TRBJ2-1, with TRBD2 as a possible D gene (6 bases). Germline lookup yields CDR1 SGHVS and CDR2 FQNEAQ. This CDR3 has 15 residues. V was trimmed by 4 bases and J by 5 bases, leaving 15 bases between them.

CDR3 nucleotides: TGCGCCAGCAGTGAGGCTCTCGGTGAGCAGTTCTTC. Its translation: CASSEALGEQFF. The chain links TRBV10-2 to TRBJ2-1, with D uncertain. Trimming took off 2 bases at V and 9 bases at J, with 8 bases between the two ends. This CDR3 comprises 12 residues. CDR1 WSHSY and CDR2 SAAADI come from the germline V gene.

The chain couples TRBV4-3 to TRBJ1-2; D is perhaps TRBD1 (5 bases). V was shortened by 0 bases and J by 8 bases, with 22 bases between the two germline ends. The CDR3 is 17 amino acids. In germline, CDR1 is LGHNA, CDR2 YSLEER. In nucleotides, the CDR3 is TGCGCCAGCAGCCAAGAAGAATCTGGGGCAGAGTCGGTGGGCTACACCTTC. This sequence encodes CASSQEESGAESVGYTF.

This clonotype was seen a few times. The V gene is TRBV7-9, the J gene TRBJ2-2; 8 bases match TRBD1. The CDR3 sequence is 16 residues long. The germline gives CDR1 SEHNR, CDR2 FQNEAQ (reference sequence). After removal of 5 bases from V and 2 bases from J, the junction contained 7 bases not matched to a gene. The DNA of the CDR3 is TGTGCCAGCAGCATCCAGGGGGCTATTAACACCGGGGAGCTGTTTTTT. Protein product: CASSIQGAINTGELFF.

This clonotype showed up just a few times. The CDR3 DNA reads TGCGCCAGCTTGCGAGTAGTGGAGTACGTC. The encoded protein is CASLRVVEYV. This chain uses TRBV5-1 with TRBJ2-7, with D unclear. The CDR3 runs 10 residues. V was shortened by 7 bases and J by 11 bases, with 13 bases between the two germline ends. Germline CDR1 SGHRS, CDR2 YFSETQ.

The V and J genes are TRBV7-2 and TRBJ2-4; D not resolved. V lost 1 base and J 3 bases, leaving 10 bases between the germline ends. Germline CDR1 reads SGHTA; CDR2 reads FQGNSA. The CDR3 consists of 15 residues. CDR3 DNA sequence: TGTGCCAGCAGCTTAGATCCCCTGGTCAAAAACATTCAGTACTTC. It specifies CASSLDPLVKNIQYF.

The rearrangement joins TRBV5-1 to TRBJ1-1; D call uncertain. V gave up 2 bases and J gave up 8 bases, with 16 bases separating them. CDR3 size: 14 residues. The germline V gene has CDR1 SGHRS and CDR2 YFSETQ. The CDR3 spells CASSLDSTRMEAFF. As DNA, the CDR3 is TGCGCCAGCAGCTTAGATTCTACGAGGATGGAAGCTTTCTTT. Full variable domain (missing parts from reference TRBV5-1 and TRBJ1-1): KAGVTQTPRYLIKTRGQQVTLSCSPISGHRSVSWYQQTPGQGLQFLFEYFSETQRNKGNFPGRFSGRQFSNSRSEMNVSTLELGDSALYLCASSLDSTRMEAFFGQGTRLTVV.

This clonotype was found a few times. CDR3 coding DNA: TGTGCCAGCAGCAGGACTAGCGGGGTGGACAATGAGCAGTTCTTC. Residues: CASSRTSGVDNEQFF. The chain employs TRBV7-9 and TRBJ2-1, with 12 bases identical to TRBD2. Germline values: CDR1 SEHNR, CDR2 FQNEAQ (reference sequence). CDR3 length equals 15 residues. J was trimmed by 5 bases and V by 5 bases; bases with no gene match: 4.

The genes are TRBV7-9 and TRBJ1-4, with TRBD1 matching 7 bases. The CDR3 has 14 amino acids. V lost 5 bases to trimming and J lost 8 bases; unmatched junction nucleotides: 8. Per germline, CDR1 SEHNR and CDR2 FQNEAQ (reference sequence). CDR3 DNA sequence: TGTGCCAGCAGCGATCCGACAGGGCCCGAAAAACTGTTTTTT. Translation: CASSDPTGPEKLFF.

This clonotype appeared a few times. This chain connects TRBV10-3 to TRBJ2-3, with 13 bases fitting TRBD2. The CDR3 totals 16 residues. V lost 6 bases, J lost 0 bases, and 3 bases stayed unmatched. Germline values: CDR1 ENHRY, CDR2 SYGVKD. CDR3 protein: CAISPLAGGSTDTQYF. Here the CDR3 DNA reads TGTGCCATCAGCCCACTAGCGGGGGGGAGCACAGATACGCAGTATTTT.

In DNA form, the CDR3 reads TGTGCCAGTGGGGCAGGGGCAGTTAGCAATCAGCCCCAGCATTTT. As protein: CASGAGAVSNQPQHF. The rearrangement links TRBV19 to TRBJ1-5, with D possibly TRBD1 on 6 matching bases. Germline V CDR1 and CDR2: LNHDA, SQIVND (reference sequence). The CDR3 sequence is 15 residues long. Between the trimmed V and J ends, which lost 8 bases and 0 bases, there was a span of 14 bases.

This clonotype was observed a few times. The J gene is TRBJ2-1, the V gene TRBV5-1; unclear D gene. The CDR3 totals 14 residues. Trimming took off 7 bases at V and 3 bases at J, with 14 bases between the two ends. Germline V gene lookup returns CDR1 SGHRS and CDR2 YFSETQ. The CDR3 sequence: CASGRKLGYNEQFF. CDR3 DNA sequence: TGCGCCAGCGGCCGCAAATTGGGCTACAATGAGCAGTTCTTC.

V gene TRBV30 combines with J gene TRBJ2-3, with 10 bases aligning to TRBD1. This CDR3 contains 16 residues. The germline V gene has CDR1 GTSNPN and CDR2 SVGIG (reference sequence). The V segment lost 2 bases and the J segment 1 base; nucleotides outside the gene matches: 6. This CDR3 reads CAWSQGTGEGTDTQYF. The CDR3 nucleotides read TGTGCCTGGAGTCAAGGGACAGGGGAAGGCACAGATACGCAGTATTTT. Supplemented by reference TRBV30 and TRBJ2-3, the full variable domain reads SQTIHQWPATLVQPVGSPLSLECTVEGTSNPNLYWYRQAAGRGLQLLFYSVGIGQISSEVPQNLSASRPQDRQFILSSKKLLLSDSGFYLCAWSQGTGEGTDTQYFGPGTRLTVL.